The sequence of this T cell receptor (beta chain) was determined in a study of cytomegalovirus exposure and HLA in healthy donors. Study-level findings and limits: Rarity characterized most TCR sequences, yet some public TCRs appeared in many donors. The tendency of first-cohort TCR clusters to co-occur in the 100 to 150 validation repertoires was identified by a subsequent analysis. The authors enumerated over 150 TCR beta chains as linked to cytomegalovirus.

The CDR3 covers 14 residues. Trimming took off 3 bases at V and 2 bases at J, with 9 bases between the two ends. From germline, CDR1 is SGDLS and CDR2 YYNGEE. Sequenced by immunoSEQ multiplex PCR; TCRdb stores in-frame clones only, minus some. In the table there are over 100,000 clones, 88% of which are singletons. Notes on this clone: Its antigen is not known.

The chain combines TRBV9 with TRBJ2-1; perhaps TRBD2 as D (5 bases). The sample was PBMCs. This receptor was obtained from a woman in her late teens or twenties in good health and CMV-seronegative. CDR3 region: CASSGTGTYNEQFF. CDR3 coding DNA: TGTGCCAGCAGCGGGACTGGAACCTACAATGAGCAGTTCTTC.